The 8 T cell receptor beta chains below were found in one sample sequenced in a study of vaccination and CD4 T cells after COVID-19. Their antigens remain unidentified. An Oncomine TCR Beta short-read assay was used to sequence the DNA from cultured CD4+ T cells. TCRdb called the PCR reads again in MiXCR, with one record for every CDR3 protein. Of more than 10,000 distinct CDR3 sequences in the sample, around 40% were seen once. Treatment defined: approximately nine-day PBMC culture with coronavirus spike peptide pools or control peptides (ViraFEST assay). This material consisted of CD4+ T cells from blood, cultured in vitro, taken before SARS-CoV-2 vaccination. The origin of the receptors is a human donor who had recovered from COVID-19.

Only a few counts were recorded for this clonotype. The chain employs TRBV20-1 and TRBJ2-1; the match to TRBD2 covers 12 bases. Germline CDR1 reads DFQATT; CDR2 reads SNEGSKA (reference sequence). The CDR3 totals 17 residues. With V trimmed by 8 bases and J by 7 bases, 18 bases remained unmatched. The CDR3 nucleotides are TGCAGTTCTTCCCCGTGGACTAGCGGGGTTGGGGGGAATGAGCAGTTCTTC. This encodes CSSSPWTSGVGGNEQFF.

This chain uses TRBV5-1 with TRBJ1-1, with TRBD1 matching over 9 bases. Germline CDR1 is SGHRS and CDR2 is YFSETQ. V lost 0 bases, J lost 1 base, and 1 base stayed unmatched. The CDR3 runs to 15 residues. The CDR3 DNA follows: TGCGCCAGCAGCTTGGCACAGGGGGCGAACACTGAAGCTTTCTTT. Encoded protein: CASSLAQGANTEAFF.

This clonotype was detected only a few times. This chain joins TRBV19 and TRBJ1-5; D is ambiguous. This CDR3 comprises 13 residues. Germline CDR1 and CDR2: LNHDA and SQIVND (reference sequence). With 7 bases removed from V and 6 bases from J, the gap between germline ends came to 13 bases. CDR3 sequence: CASTEAIGQPQHF. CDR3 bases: TGTGCCAGTACGGAGGCTATCGGTCAGCCCCAGCATTTT.

This CDR3 reads CASSLGRSNYEQYF. The CDR3 nucleotides are TGTGCCAGTAGTCTCGGCCGATCAAACTACGAGCAGTACTTC. This sequence joins TRBV19 and TRBJ2-7; no clear D. Germline V lookup: CDR1 LNHDA, CDR2 SQIVND (reference sequence). With 5 bases removed from V and 3 bases from J, the gap between germline ends came to 14 bases. The CDR3 runs to 14 residues.

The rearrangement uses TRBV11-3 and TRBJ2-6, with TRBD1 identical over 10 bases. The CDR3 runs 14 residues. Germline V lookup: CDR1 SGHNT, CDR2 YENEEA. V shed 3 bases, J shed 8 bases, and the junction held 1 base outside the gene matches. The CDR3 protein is CASSLDRGTNVLTF. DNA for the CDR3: TGTGCCAGCAGCTTGGACAGGGGGACCAACGTCCTGACTTTC.

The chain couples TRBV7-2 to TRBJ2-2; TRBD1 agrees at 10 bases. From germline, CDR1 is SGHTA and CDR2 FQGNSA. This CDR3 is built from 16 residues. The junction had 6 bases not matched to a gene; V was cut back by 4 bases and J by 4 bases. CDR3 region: CASSSSGTGVTGELFF. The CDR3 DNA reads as TGTGCCAGCAGCTCGAGCGGGACAGGGGTCACCGGGGAGCTGTTTTTT.

CDR3 coding DNA: TGTGCCAATCGAGCCTACGAGCAGTACTTC. This sequence encodes CANRAYEQYF. The chain links TRBV6-4 to TRBJ2-7; D unresolved. Trimming removed 10 bases from V and 2 bases from J, with 6 bases in between. This CDR3 is built from 10 residues. The germline V gene encodes CDR1 MRHNA and CDR2 SNTAGT.

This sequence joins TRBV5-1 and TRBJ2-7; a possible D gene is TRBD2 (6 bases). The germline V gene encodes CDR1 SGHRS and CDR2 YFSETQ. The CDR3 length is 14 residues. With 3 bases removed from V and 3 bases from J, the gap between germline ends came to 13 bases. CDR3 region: CASSWLGGNYEQYF. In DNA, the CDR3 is TGCGCCAGCAGCTGGCTTGGCGGGAACTACGAGCAGTACTTC.